Following are 4 T cell receptor beta chains from one sample sequenced in a study of T cells in localized non-small cell lung cancer. Clones were read by immunoSEQ multiplex PCR, and TCRdb kept only the in-frame ones, dropping some. The sample lists over 25,000 clones; roughly 89% were seen once. This specimen was peripheral blood, taken before any cancer treatment. These receptor sequences come from a male donor aged 60 or over with stage I lung adenocarcinoma.

This clone was counted a few times. The V gene is TRBV19, the J gene TRBJ1-5; perhaps TRBD1 as D (6 bases). The CDR3 extends over 16 amino acids. The germline V gene encodes CDR1 LNHDA and CDR2 SQIVND (reference sequence). The ends were cut back, 1 base at V and 0 bases at J, with 10 bases in the middle. The CDR3 nucleotides read TGTGCCAGTAGTATAGGACAGGACAATAGCAATCAGCCCCAGCATTTT. It translates to CASSIGQDNSNQPQHF. Using reference TRBV19 and TRBJ1-5 for the parts outside the CDR3, the full variable domain is DGGITQSPKYLFRKEGQNVTLSCEQNLNHDAMYWYRQDPGQGLRLIYYSQIVNDFQKGDIAEGYSVSREKKESFPLTVTSAQKNPTAFYLCASSIGQDNSNQPQHFGDGTRLSIL.

The chain uses TRBV6-5 and TRBJ1-2, with a tentative D call TRBD1 (6 bases). This CDR3 has 14 amino acids. Germline CDR1 MNHEY, CDR2 SVGAGI. The V and J ends lost 2 bases and 4 bases respectively, with 11 bases between them. CDR3 amino acids: CASSYTGATYGYTF. The CDR3 DNA reads as TGTGCCAGCAGTTACACGGGGGCGACCTATGGCTACACCTTC.

The rearrangement joins TRBV28 to TRBJ1-1; D is undetermined. CDR1 and CDR2 (germline): MDHEN, SYDVKM. V lost 9 bases, J lost 0 bases, and 14 bases lay in between. The CDR3 runs to 14 residues. CDR3 DNA: TGTGCCAGTTTCTACAGCGGCTTGAACACTGAAGCTTTCTTT. Its translation: CASFYSGLNTEAFF.

V gene TRBV28 combines with J gene TRBJ1-5; D call uncertain. With 5 bases removed from V and 2 bases from J, the gap between germline ends came to 7 bases. From germline, CDR1 is MDHEN and CDR2 SYDVKM. The CDR3 is 13 residues long. CDR3 residues: CASSPTGNQPQHF. In DNA, the CDR3 is TGTGCCAGCAGTCCTACCGGCAATCAGCCCCAGCATTTT.